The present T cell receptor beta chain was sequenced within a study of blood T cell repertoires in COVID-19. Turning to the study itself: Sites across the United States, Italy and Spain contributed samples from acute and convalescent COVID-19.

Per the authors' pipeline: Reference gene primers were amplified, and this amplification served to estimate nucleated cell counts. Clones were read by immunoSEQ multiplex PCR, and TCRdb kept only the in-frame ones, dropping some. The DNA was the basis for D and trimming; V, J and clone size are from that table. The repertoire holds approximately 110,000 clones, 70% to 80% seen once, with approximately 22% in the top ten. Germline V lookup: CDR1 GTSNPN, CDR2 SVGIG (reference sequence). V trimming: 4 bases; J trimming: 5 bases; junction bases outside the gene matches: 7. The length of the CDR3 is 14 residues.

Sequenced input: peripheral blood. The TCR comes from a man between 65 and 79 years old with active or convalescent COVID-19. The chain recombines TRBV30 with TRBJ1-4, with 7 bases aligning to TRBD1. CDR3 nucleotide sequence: TGTGCCTGGACCGGACAGGCGGGAAATGAAAAACTGTTTTTT. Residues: CAWTGQAGNEKLFF.